This T cell receptor beta chain stems from a study of CD8 T cells in ankylosing spondylitis. On this clonotype itself: The antigen is not known.

TCRdb reprocessed the 5' RACE reads with MiXCR, giving one entry per CDR3 protein. The sample lists roughly 250,000 distinct CDR3 sequences; 8.6% were seen once. Study results and caveats: A TCR beta motif made of 7 to 9 highly homologous variants seemed typical of ankylosing spondylitis blood. Earlier literature documents some of the motif variants in reactive arthritis synovial fluid and blood. Significant enrichment of disease-linked clones was reportedly seen in matched ankylosing spondylitis synovial fluid.

V lost 0 bases, J lost 5 bases, and 5 bases stayed unmatched. Germline CDR1 is SGHDT and CDR2 is YYEEEE. The CDR3 spans 15 residues. The chain combines TRBV5-6 with TRBJ2-5, with TRBD1 matching over 9 bases. This sequence originates from a male donor with ankylosing spondylitis or in good health (not recorded which). Sequencing was carried out using blood, either unsorted or a sorted T cell fraction (not recorded which). Here the CDR3 DNA reads TGTGCCAGCAGCTTGGAAACAGGGGGCAGGGAGACCCAGTACTTC. Translated: CASSLETGGRETQYF.